This T cell receptor (beta chain) originates from a study of blood T cell repertoires in COVID-19. Study information: Samples taken during acute and convalescent COVID-19 were collected in the United States, Italy and Spain. Sample material is recorded as cDNA or gDNA derived from T cells, B-cell-depleted T cells, or PBMCs.

Here immunoSEQ multiplex PCR was the method, and the copy in TCRdb shows in-frame clones only, minus some. The table shows tens of thousands of clones, with just over 85% occurring only once. Germline lookup yields CDR1 SGHKS and CDR2 YYEKEE (reference sequence). The CDR3 extends over 16 amino acids. V was trimmed by 1 base and J by 4 bases, leaving 17 bases between them. This clone came up once. The chain links TRBV5-5 to TRBJ1-2, with D possibly matching TRBD1 (6 bases). Sequenced input: peripheral blood. This TCR was recovered from a man between 65 and 80 years old with acute or convalescent COVID-19. The CDR3 loop reads CASSLSTGANPYGYTF. The CDR3 bases are TGTGCCAGCAGCTTGTCGACAGGAGCAAATCCCTATGGCTACACCTTC. Full variable domain (outside the CDR3, taken from reference TRBV5-5 and TRBJ1-2): DAGVTQSPTHLIKTRGQQVTLRCSPISGHKSVSWYQQVLGQGPQFIFQYYEKEERGRGNFPDRFSARQFPNYSSELNVNALLLGDSALYLCASSLSTGANPYGYTFGSGTRLTVV.